The 31 T cell receptor beta chains below all came from one sample that was sequenced in a study of cytomegalovirus exposure and HLA in healthy donors. PCR employed 60 Vbeta and 13 Jbeta primers. The protocol was immunoSEQ multiplex PCR, while the TCRdb copy is restricted to in-frame clones and leaves out a portion. Of 150,000 to 200,000 clones detected, 68% appear once; the ten largest clones hold about 2.9%. Sequences were obtained from PBMCs. The receptor source for this set is a woman aged 40 to 49 in good health and CMV-seropositive.

This clone appeared once. The V and J genes are TRBV5-1 and TRBJ2-5; no definite D call. The CDR3 has 13 residues. V gave up 0 bases and J gave up 5 bases, with 8 bases separating them. Germline V gives CDR1 SGHRS, CDR2 YFSETQ. CDR3 sequence reads: CASSLELSETQYF. The CDR3 DNA reads TGCGCCAGCAGCTTGGAATTGTCGGAGACCCAGTACTTC.

This clone was seen once. J is TRBJ2-1 and V is TRBV7-2; D unclear. The V end was cut by 1 base, the J end by 0 bases, with 13 bases between. The germline CDR1 and CDR2 sequences are SGHTA and FQGNSA. The CDR3 is 17 amino acids. The CDR3 sequence: CASSLVSATSSYNEQFF. The CDR3 bases are TGTGCCAGCAGCTTAGTGAGTGCGACAAGCTCCTACAATGAGCAGTTCTTC.

The CDR3 bases are TGTGCCAGCAGCACCTGGACAGCCAATGAGCAGTTCTTC. This gives the protein CASSTWTANEQFF. The V call is TRBV6-5, the J call TRBJ2-1, with D tentatively TRBD1 (6 bases). The V gene's germline CDR1 is MNHEY and CDR2 SVGAGI. The V end was cut by 6 bases, the J end by 6 bases, with 12 bases between. The CDR3 runs 13 residues.

Note on this clone: One junction end does not reproduce the germline sequence, and a read error may be involved. CDR3 region: CASAYKAQGNQPQNF. The CDR3 coding sequence is TGTGCCAGCGCTTACAAGGCCCAGGGCAATCAGCCCCAGAATTTT. The rearrangement links TRBV6-5 to TRBJ1-5, with a tentative D call TRBD1 (5 bases). The CDR3 is made up of 15 amino acids. CDR1 and CDR2 from the germline V gene are MNHEY and SVGAGI.

The chain carries TRBV5-8 and TRBJ1-5, with 8 bases that match TRBD1. The V segment lost 4 bases and the J segment 5 bases; nucleotides outside the gene matches: 2. CDR3 length: 13 residues. Germline V gene lookup returns CDR1 SGHTS and CDR2 YDEGEE. CDR3 in DNA: TGTGCCAGCAGCCCACAGGGGGATCAGCCCCAGCATTTT. The encoded protein is CASSPQGDQPQHF.

The V and J genes are TRBV7-2 and TRBJ2-3, with TRBD1 as a possible D gene (5 bases). Germline V gene lookup returns CDR1 SGHTA and CDR2 FQGNSA. This CDR3 has 14 amino acids. V lost 5 bases and J 3 bases, leaving 12 bases between the germline ends. CDR3 protein: CASSPRAGTDTQYF. DNA of the CDR3: TGTGCCAGCAGCCCTCGGGCAGGGACAGATACGCAGTATTTT.

Only a few counts were recorded for this clone. The chain carries TRBV6-6 and TRBJ1-2, with 11 bases that match TRBD1. CDR1 MNHNY and CDR2 SVGAGI come from the germline V gene (reference sequence). CDR3 length equals 13 residues. The ends lost 4 bases at V and 5 bases at J; junction bases unmatched: 0. The CDR3 nucleotides are TGTGCCAGCAGTTGGGACAGGGGGTATGGCTACACCTTC. Translating it yields CASSWDRGYGYTF.

Only one count was recorded for this clone. V gene TRBV7-6 combines with J gene TRBJ2-2, with TRBD1 identical over 9 bases. Germline V lookup: CDR1 SGHVS, CDR2 FNYEAQ. There are 16 residues in the CDR3. The J segment lost 5 bases and the V segment lost 4 bases, leaving 8 bases of the junction unmatched. CDR3 DNA: TGTGCCAGCAGCTACCGTCCGGGACAGGGAACCGGGGAGCTGTTTTTT. Translated: CASSYRPGQGTGELFF.

DNA for the CDR3: TGTGCCAGCAGCCAAGATCGTGGCAACACCATATATTTT. It codes for CASSQDRGNTIYF. The chain employs TRBV14 and TRBJ1-3; D gene uncertain. The V and J ends lost 0 bases and 7 bases respectively, with 7 bases between them. This CDR3 has 13 residues. CDR1 and CDR2 (germline): SGHDN, FVKESK.

The chain is built from TRBV4-1 and TRBJ1-5; D is possibly TRBD1 (5 bases). Germline CDR1 reads MGHRA; CDR2 reads YSYEKL. This CDR3 is built from 15 residues. V gave up 0 bases and J gave up 7 bases, with 13 bases separating them. CDR3 nucleotide sequence: TGCGCCAGCAGCCAAGACCGGGGGGACGGCCAGCCCCAGCATTTT. Protein: CASSQDRGDGQPQHF.

This chain links TRBV13 with TRBJ1-2; no clear D. Germline V gene sequence: CDR1 PRHDT, CDR2 FYEKMQ (reference sequence). V was clipped by 1 base and J by 4 bases, with 10 bases between them. This CDR3 region has 14 residues. This CDR3 is CASSLETSSYGYTF. CDR3 sequence (DNA): TGTGCCAGCAGCTTAGAAACTTCCTCCTATGGCTACACCTTC.

This chain links TRBV5-6 with TRBJ2-5; 9 bases agree with TRBD2. This CDR3 spans 16 amino acids. Germline lookup yields CDR1 SGHDT and CDR2 YYEEEE. The trim removed 5 bases at V and 5 bases at J, leaving 13 bases unmatched. CDR3 loop: CASRVFGRGGLETQYF. The CDR3 DNA sequence: TGTGCCAGCAGGGTATTTGGGCGGGGGGGATTGGAGACCCAGTACTTC.

This clone occurred a few times. The chain joins TRBV7-2 to TRBJ2-3; 10 nucleotides match TRBD2. After removal of 1 base from V and 4 bases from J, the junction contained 5 bases not matched to a gene. Germline V lookup: CDR1 SGHTA, CDR2 FQGNSA. The CDR3 has 16 amino acids. The CDR3: CASSLVRLAGADTQYF. The DNA for the CDR3 is TGTGCCAGCAGCTTAGTACGGCTAGCGGGAGCAGATACGCAGTATTTT.

The V gene is TRBV19, the J gene TRBJ2-7; a weak D match, TRBD1 (6 bases). CDR1 and CDR2 (germline): LNHDA, SQIVND (reference sequence). This CDR3 is 12 amino acids long. The V gene lost 10 bases and the J gene lost 5 bases, with 15 bases spanning the gap. The CDR3 region is CATPDRRNEQYF. The CDR3 DNA follows: TGTGCCACCCCAGACAGGAGAAACGAGCAGTACTTC.

The chain combines TRBV13 with TRBJ1-1; TRBD1 agrees at 9 bases. Trimming removed 8 bases from V and 7 bases from J; junction bases left unmatched: 8. CDR3 length: 13 residues. Germline V gene sequence: CDR1 PRHDT, CDR2 FYEKMQ (reference sequence). CDR3 bases: TGTGCCAGCGGGACAGGGTTCGATAGTGAAGCTTTCTTT. Protein sequence: CASGTGFDSEAFF.

This clone has only a few counts. The chain is built from TRBV4-1 and TRBJ1-6, with a tentative D call TRBD1 (6 bases). Trimming took off 2 bases at V and 10 bases at J, with 9 bases between the two ends. In germline, CDR1 is MGHRA, CDR2 YSYEKL. This CDR3 spans 13 amino acids. The CDR3 DNA reads TGCGCCAGCAGCCAAACAGGGATGTCACCCCTCCACTTT. It codes for CASSQTGMSPLHF.

The chain combines TRBV7-9 with TRBJ2-7, with D possibly being TRBD2 (6 bases). Per germline, CDR1 SEHNR and CDR2 FQNEAQ (reference sequence). Trimming stripped 1 base from V and 2 bases from J, with 18 bases between. The CDR3 spans 17 residues. CDR3 DNA: TGTGCCAGCAGCTTAGGGGAATACAGCGGGCCCACCTACGAGCAGTACTTC. Encoded protein: CASSLGEYSGPTYEQYF.

V is TRBV2 and J is TRBJ1-1, with a tentative D call TRBD1 (6 bases). V was pared by 7 bases and J by 3 bases, with 15 bases between. CDR1 is SNHLY, CDR2 FYNNEI, per germline. The CDR3 length is 14 residues. The CDR3 sequence: CASTTGITYTEAFF. In nucleotides, the CDR3 is TGTGCCAGCACCACAGGGATTACTTACACTGAAGCTTTCTTT.

This clone was picked up a small number of times. CDR3 protein: CASSYTREALGEQFF. CDR3 coding DNA: TGCGCCAGCAGCTATACGCGGGAAGCGCTGGGTGAGCAGTTCTTC. The chain carries TRBV5-1 and TRBJ2-1, with D maybe TRBD2 (6 bases). V was cut by 3 bases and J by 9 bases, with 19 bases left in between. The germline V gene encodes CDR1 SGHRS and CDR2 YFSETQ. The CDR3 has 15 residues.

The J gene is TRBJ2-5, the V gene TRBV6-1; 9 bases fit TRBD2. The end of the DNA fits TRBJ2-7 better, so the J call may be wrong. The CDR3 is 17 residues long. Germline V gene sequence: CDR1 MNHNS, CDR2 SASEGT. The DNA for the CDR3 is TGTGCCAGCAGTGAAGCCCTCCGGCTAGCGGGGTTGTACGAGCAGTACTTC. Amino acid sequence: CASSEALRLAGLYEQYF.

In its sample, this clone was seen a few times. The V call is TRBV13, the J call TRBJ1-1; D remains unclear. Germline V gene lookup returns CDR1 PRHDT and CDR2 FYEKMQ (reference sequence). CDR3 size: 14 residues. Trimming removed 3 bases at V and 1 base at J, with 9 bases between. The CDR3 region has the DNA TGTGCCAGCAGCTTTTTCGGCGGGAACACTGAAGCTTTCTTT. Residues: CASSFFGGNTEAFF.

The chain employs TRBV13 and TRBJ1-1; 11 bases match TRBD1. This CDR3 is 15 amino acids long. CDR1 and CDR2 (germline): PRHDT, FYEKMQ (reference sequence). The J segment lost 5 bases and the V segment lost 5 bases, leaving 7 bases of the junction unmatched. CDR3 coding DNA: TGTGCCAGCAGCGACCGGGACAGGGGGTGGACTGAAGCTTTCTTT. Translation: CASSDRDRGWTEAFF.

This clone has just a few counts. The chain recombines TRBV19 with TRBJ1-5; possible D gene TRBD1, 5 bases. Germline-derived CDR1 and CDR2 are LNHDA and SQIVND (reference sequence). V was cut by 3 bases and J by 2 bases, with 11 bases left in between. This CDR3 spans 15 amino acids. The CDR3 DNA is TGTGCCAGTAGTATCGGGGGGGTGGGCAATCAGCCCCAGCATTTT. Protein product: CASSIGGVGNQPQHF.

This clone was seen only a few times. The CDR3 DNA reads as TGTGCCACGAGGGACTGGCCTTCTAGCACAGATACGCAGTATTTT. It yields the protein CATRDWPSSTDTQYF. The chain employs TRBV11-2 and TRBJ2-3; the D gene is possibly TRBD2 (6 bases). CDR1 is SGHAT, CDR2 FQNNGV, per germline. Trimming shortened V by 10 bases and J by 0 bases, and 17 bases separated the two germline ends. This CDR3 has 15 residues. Combining the CDR3 with reference TRBV11-2 and TRBJ2-3 gives the whole variable domain EAGVAQSPRYKIIEKRQSVAFWCNPISGHATLYWYQQILGQGPKLLIQFQNNGVVDDSQLPKDRFSAERLKGVDSTLKIQPAKLEDSAVYLCATRDWPSSTDTQYFGPGTRLTVL.

This clone occurred a few times. The chain carries TRBV5-1 and TRBJ2-3, with 7 nucleotides matching TRBD2. The CDR3 totals 13 residues. The V and J ends lost 6 bases and 4 bases, in that order; junction bases with no gene match: 5. The V gene's germline CDR1 is SGHRS and CDR2 YFSETQ. CDR3 residues: CASIPGGSDTQYF. CDR3 bases: TGCGCCAGCATCCCCGGGGGGTCAGATACGCAGTATTTT.

This clone was observed a few times. At one end the junction does not follow the germline gene, possibly because of a read error. The rearrangement links TRBV7-7 to TRBJ2-5, with TRBD2 matching 13 bases. Germline CDR1 SSHAT, CDR2 FNYEAQ (reference sequence). CDR3 length equals 16 residues. The CDR3 sequence: CASSLTSGGASETQYF. The CDR3 nucleotides are TGTGCTAGCAGCTTAACTAGCGGGGGGGCCTCAGAGACCCAGTACTTC.

V usage is TRBV7-8 and J usage is TRBJ1-1; D is unresolved. The CDR3 runs to 15 residues. The V end lost 2 bases, the J end lost 8 bases, and 18 bases lay between the germline ends. The germline gives CDR1 SGHVS, CDR2 FQNEAQ. The CDR3 coding sequence is TGTGCCAGCAGCTTACAAGGACTTATCGGCACCGAAGCTTTCTTT. It is translated as CASSLQGLIGTEAFF.

V usage is TRBV29-1 and J usage is TRBJ2-5, with 8 positions matching TRBD2. The CDR3 contains 13 residues. The J segment lost 1 base and the V segment lost 6 bases, leaving 4 bases of the junction unmatched. Germline V gene lookup returns CDR1 SQVTM and CDR2 ANQGSEA. CDR3 sequence reads: CSVELAGQETQYF. The CDR3 nucleotides read TGCAGCGTGGAGCTAGCGGGCCAAGAGACCCAGTACTTC.

This clone has a single count. This chain connects TRBV18 to TRBJ1-2; D might be TRBD1 (5 bases). V was cut by 3 bases and J by 2 bases, with 10 bases left in between. Germline V gene lookup returns CDR1 KGHSH and CDR2 LQKENI. The CDR3 consists of 14 residues. The CDR3: CASSPAGRNYGYTF. In DNA form, the CDR3 reads TGTGCCAGCTCACCCGCAGGGAGGAACTATGGCTACACCTTC.

The chain combines TRBV28 with TRBJ1-4, with 7 bases that match TRBD1. The length of the CDR3 is 15 residues. CDR1 and CDR2 from the germline V gene are MDHEN and SYDVKM. The V and J ends lost 6 bases and 7 bases, in that order; junction bases with no gene match: 11. CDR3 residues: CASREVEGAGEKLFF. The DNA for the CDR3 is TGTGCCAGCAGGGAGGTAGAGGGGGCGGGTGAAAAACTGTTTTTT. Using reference TRBV28 and TRBJ1-4 for the parts outside the CDR3, the full variable domain is DVKVTQSSRYLVKRTGEKVFLECVQDMDHENMFWYRQDPGLGLRLIYFSYDVKMKEKGDIPEGYSVSREKKERFSLILESASTNQTSMYLCASREVEGAGEKLFFGSGTQLSVL.

In this sample, this clone turned up a few times. At one end, the junction sequence differs from germline, possibly due to a read error. The V and J genes are TRBV7-9 and TRBJ1-2; 12 bases are a match to TRBD1. Germline assignment: CDR1 SEHNR and CDR2 FQNEAQ (reference sequence). The CDR3 totals 14 residues. The CDR3 region has the DNA TGTTCCAGCAGTCCCTCGGGACAGGGGGCGGGCTACACCTTC. It specifies CSSSPSGQGAGYTF.